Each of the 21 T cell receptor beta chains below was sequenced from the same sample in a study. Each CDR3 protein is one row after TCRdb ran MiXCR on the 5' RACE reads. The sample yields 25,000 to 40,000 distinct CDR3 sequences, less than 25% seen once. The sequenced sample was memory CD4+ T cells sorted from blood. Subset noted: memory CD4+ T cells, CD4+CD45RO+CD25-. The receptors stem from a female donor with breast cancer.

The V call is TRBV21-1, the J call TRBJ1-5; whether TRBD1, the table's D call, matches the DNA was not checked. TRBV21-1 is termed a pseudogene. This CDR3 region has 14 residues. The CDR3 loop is CASTEKTGNQPQHF. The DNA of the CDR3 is TGTGCCAGCACCGAAAAAACAGGGAATCAGCCCCAGCATTTT.

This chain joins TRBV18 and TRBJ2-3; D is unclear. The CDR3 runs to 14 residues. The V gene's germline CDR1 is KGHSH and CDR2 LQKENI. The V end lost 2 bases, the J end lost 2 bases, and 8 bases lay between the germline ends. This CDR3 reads CASSPINPTDTQYF. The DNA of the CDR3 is TGTGCCAGCTCACCAATCAACCCCACAGATACGCAGTATTTT.

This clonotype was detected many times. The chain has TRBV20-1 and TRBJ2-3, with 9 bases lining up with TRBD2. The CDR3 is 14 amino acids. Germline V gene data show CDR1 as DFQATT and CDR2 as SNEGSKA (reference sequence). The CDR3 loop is CSFPAGGVTDTQYF. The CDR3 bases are TGCAGCTTTCCGGCGGGAGGGGTGACAGATACGCAGTATTTT.

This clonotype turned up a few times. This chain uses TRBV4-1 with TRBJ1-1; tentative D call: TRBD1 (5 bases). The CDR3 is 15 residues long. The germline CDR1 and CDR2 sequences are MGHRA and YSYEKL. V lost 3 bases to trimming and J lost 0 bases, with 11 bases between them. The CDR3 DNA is TGCGCCAGCAGCCACGGGGGGATAATGAACACTGAAGCTTTCTTT. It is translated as CASSHGGIMNTEAFF.

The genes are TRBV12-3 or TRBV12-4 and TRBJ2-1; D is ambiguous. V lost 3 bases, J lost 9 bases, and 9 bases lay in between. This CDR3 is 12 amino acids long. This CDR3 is CASSFKVIEQFF. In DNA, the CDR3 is TGTGCCAGCAGTTTCAAAGTTATTGAGCAGTTCTTC.

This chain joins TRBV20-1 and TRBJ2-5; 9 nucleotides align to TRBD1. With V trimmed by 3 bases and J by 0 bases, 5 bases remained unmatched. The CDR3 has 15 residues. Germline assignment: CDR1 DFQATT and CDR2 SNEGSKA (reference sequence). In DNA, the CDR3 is TGCAGTGCTAGCTGGACAGGGGATTACCAAGAGACCCAGTACTTC. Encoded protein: CSASWTGDYQETQYF.

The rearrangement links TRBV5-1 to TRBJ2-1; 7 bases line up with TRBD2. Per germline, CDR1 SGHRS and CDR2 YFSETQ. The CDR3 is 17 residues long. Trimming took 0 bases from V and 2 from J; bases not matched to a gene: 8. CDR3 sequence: CASSLAWGGSPYNEQFF. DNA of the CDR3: TGCGCCAGCAGCTTGGCCTGGGGCGGGAGTCCCTACAATGAGCAGTTCTTC.

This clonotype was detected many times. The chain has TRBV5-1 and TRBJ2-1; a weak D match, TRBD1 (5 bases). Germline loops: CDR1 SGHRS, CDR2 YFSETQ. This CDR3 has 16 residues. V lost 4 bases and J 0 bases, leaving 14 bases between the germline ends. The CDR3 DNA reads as TGCGCCAGCAGCCTACAAGGACAAAGCTCCTACAATGAGCAGTTCTTC. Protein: CASSLQGQSSYNEQFF. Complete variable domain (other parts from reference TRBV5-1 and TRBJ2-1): KAGVTQTPRYLIKTRGQQVTLSCSPISGHRSVSWYQQTPGQGLQFLFEYFSETQRNKGNFPGRFSGRQFSNSRSEMNVSTLELGDSALYLCASSLQGQSSYNEQFFGPGTRLTVL.

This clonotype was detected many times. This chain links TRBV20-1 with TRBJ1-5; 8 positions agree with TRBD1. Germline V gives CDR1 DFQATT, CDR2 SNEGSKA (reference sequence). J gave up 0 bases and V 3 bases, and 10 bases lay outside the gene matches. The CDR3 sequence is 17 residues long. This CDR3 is CSASAGTGNYSNQPQHF. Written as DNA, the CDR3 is TGCAGTGCTAGTGCCGGGACAGGCAATTATAGCAATCAGCCCCAGCATTTT.

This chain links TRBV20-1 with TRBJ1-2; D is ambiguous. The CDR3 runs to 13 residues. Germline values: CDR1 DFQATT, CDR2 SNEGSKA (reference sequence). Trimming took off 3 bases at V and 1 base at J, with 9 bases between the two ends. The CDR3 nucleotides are TGCAGTGCTAGTACCCCAAGTAACTATGGCTACACCTTC. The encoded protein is CSASTPSNYGYTF.

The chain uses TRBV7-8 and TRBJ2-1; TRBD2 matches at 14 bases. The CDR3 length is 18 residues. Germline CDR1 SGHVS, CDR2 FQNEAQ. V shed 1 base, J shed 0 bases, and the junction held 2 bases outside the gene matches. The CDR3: CASSLGLAGGNSYNEQFF. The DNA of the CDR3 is TGTGCCAGCAGCTTAGGACTAGCGGGGGGGAACTCCTACAATGAGCAGTTCTTC.

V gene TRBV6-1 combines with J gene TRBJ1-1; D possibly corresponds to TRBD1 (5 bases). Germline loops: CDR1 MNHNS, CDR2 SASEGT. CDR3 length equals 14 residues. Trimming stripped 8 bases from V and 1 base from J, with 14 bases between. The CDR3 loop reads CASGPLQANTEAFF. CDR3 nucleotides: TGTGCCAGCGGGCCCTTACAGGCGAACACTGAAGCTTTCTTT.

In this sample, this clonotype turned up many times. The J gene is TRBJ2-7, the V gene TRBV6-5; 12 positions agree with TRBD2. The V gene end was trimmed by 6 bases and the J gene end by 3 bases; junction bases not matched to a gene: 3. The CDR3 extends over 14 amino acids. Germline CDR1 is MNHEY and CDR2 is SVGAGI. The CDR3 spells CASRPTSGGYEQYF. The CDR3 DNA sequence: TGTGCCAGCAGGCCGACTAGCGGGGGCTACGAGCAGTACTTC.

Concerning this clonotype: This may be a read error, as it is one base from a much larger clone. CDR3 residues: CASSLLDTQYF. CDR3 DNA sequence: TGTGCCAGCAGCTTGCTAGATACGCAGTATTTT. V and J are TRBV13 and TRBJ2-3; D unresolved. V gave up 3 bases and J gave up 5 bases, with 3 bases separating them. The germline gives CDR1 PRHDT, CDR2 FYEKMQ (reference sequence). This CDR3 contains 11 residues.

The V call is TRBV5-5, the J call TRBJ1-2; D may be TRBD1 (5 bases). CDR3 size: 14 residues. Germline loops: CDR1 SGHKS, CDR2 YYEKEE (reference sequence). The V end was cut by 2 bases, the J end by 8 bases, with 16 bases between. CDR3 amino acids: CASSFTDGTVGYTF. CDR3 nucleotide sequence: TGTGCCAGCAGCTTCACCGACGGGACGGTCGGCTACACCTTC.

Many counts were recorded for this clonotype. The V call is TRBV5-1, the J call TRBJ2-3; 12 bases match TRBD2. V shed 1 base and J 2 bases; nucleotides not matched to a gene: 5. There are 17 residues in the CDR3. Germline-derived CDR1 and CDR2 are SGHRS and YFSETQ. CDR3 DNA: TGCGCCAGCAGCTTGTCTAGCGGGGGGGGACACACAGATACGCAGTATTTT. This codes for CASSLSSGGGHTDTQYF.

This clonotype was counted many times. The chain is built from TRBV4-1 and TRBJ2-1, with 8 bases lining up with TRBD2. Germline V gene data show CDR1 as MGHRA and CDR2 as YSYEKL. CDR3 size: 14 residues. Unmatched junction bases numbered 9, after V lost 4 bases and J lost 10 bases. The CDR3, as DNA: TGCGCCAGCAGCCCTCGTGGTAGCGGGACAGAGCAGTTCTTC. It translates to CASSPRGSGTEQFF.

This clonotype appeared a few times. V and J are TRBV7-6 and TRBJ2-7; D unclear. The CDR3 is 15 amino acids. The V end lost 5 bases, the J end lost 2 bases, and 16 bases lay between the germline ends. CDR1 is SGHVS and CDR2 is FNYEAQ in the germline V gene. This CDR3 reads CASSTGEGPTYEQYF. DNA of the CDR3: TGTGCCAGCAGCACCGGTGAAGGTCCCACCTACGAGCAGTACTTC.

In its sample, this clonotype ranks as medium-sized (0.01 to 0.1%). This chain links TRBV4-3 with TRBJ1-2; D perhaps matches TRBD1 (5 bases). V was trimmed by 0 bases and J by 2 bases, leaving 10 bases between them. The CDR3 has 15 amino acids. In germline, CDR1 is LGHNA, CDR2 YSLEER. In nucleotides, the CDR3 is TGCGCCAGCAGCCAAGATGTCGACAGAAACTATGGCTACACCTTC. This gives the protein CASSQDVDRNYGYTF.

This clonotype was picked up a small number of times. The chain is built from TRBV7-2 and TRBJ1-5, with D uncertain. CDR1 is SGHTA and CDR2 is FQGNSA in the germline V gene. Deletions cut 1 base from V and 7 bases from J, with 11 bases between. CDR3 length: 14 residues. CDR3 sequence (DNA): TGTGCCAGCAGCTTAGTTGACGGTTTCCAGCCCCAGCATTTT. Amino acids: CASSLVDGFQPQHF.

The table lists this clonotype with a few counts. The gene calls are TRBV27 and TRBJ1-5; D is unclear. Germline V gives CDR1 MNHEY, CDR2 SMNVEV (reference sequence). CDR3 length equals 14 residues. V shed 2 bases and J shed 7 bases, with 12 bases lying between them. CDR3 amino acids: CASSLKGIGQPQHF. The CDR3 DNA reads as TGTGCCAGCAGTTTAAAGGGAATCGGGCAGCCCCAGCATTTT.